The text below deals with one T cell receptor (beta chain). CDR1 and CDR2 (germline): MNHEY, SVGAGI. There are 11 residues in the CDR3. The V end was cut by 7 bases, the J end by 6 bases, with 10 bases between. The source of the sample is a study of PD-1 blockade in classical Hodgkin lymphoma. Regarding time point: cycle 4 day 1 (C4D1), after five to seven weeks of nivolumab. Every patient had relapsed following autologous stem cell transplantation, and cohorts differed in brentuximab vedotin exposure. Profiling relied on immunoSEQ multiplex PCR, and the TCRdb table lists in-frame clones only, not all of them. Of approximately 20,000 clones detected, 60% to 75% appear once; the ten largest clones hold roughly a fifth.

This material consisted of peripheral blood mononuclear cells (PBMCs), taken before the fourth cycle of nivolumab. This TCR was recovered from a human donor with classical Hodgkin lymphoma. The rearrangement uses TRBV6-5 and TRBJ2-7; possible D gene TRBD1, 6 bases. CDR3 residues: CASNRGGEQYF. CDR3 DNA: TGTGCCAGCAATCGAGGGGGCGAGCAGTACTTC.